This T cell receptor beta chain was sequenced for a study of T cell responses to AZD1222 COVID-19 vaccine (dated by TCRdb to the early 2020s). Concerning the study at large: AZD1222 recipients whose second dose came at about 4 weeks and those whose second dose came at about 12 weeks were combined into one group, since spike-specific TCR depth and breadth did not differ between the two schedules. A total of under 250 trial participants underwent TCR sequencing, of whom 200 to 220 had received two doses of AZD1222 and 26 had received two doses of the MenACWY control vaccine. Enrollment into the trials was organized by age into subgroups of 18-55, 56-69 and 70-plus years, and those subgroups contained approximately 160, 26 and 62 TCR-sequenced participants, respectively. Here is what the overall study found, with its caveats: Spike-specific TCR breadth and depth rose significantly after two AZD1222 doses compared with day 0 and with MenACWY recipients. The whole spike protein was spanned by vaccine-associated CD4 TCRs, and dominant responses were seen in regions 160-218 and 743-854. Because no samples from the day 14 peak response were available, repertoires could be characterized only after the peak T cell response. The 56-69-year group was small, and its depth increase did not reach significance, likely because of low power. Most participants were white British and females outnumbered males, and the authors suggested that clonal diversity may have been underestimated. Conclusions about previously exposed vaccinees are limited because only six or seven AZD1222 recipients were SARS-CoV-2 seropositive at baseline. Reportedly, almost half of the unique spike-specific TCRs recognized epitopes lying outside the regions that are mutated in the B.1.351 and B.1.1.7 variants.

According to the study, the label for this sample's time point signals: baseline before first vaccination. Vaccinee samples were obtained from the UK trials COV001 and COV002, which included a single-blind randomized controlled phase 2/3 trial of AZD1222 (ChAdOx1 nCoV-19) in healthy adults. Trial participant PBMC samples were collected at day 0 and day 28 after the second dose for TCRbeta chain sequencing. In regard to this clone: Its antigen is currently not known. Base quality data are lacking; no much larger clone is found one base away.

The CDR3 regions of human TCRbeta chains were analyzed by immunosequencing. Under the source paper's analysis protocol: TCRs in the repertoires were compared against a reference library of SARS-CoV-2-specific TCRs that had been generated with the MIRA antigen-specificity platform. Breadth was defined as the fraction of unique TCRs that were SARS-CoV-2-associated, and depth was defined as the fraction of total T cells that were SARS-CoV-2-associated. Using the MIRA data, each spike-specific TCR was assigned both to the spike region to which the TCR was reactive and to a CD4 or CD8 class. Log10-transformed breadth and depth values were compared by one-way ANOVA with Sidak's multiple comparisons tests. In its TCRdb copy, this immuneACCESS table keeps in-frame sequences only and misses some clones. Where compared with another copy, unresolved V genes explain less than half of these, and the others have no known cause. V, J and clone size are those of that table, while D and trimming were read from the DNA. The sample table lists roughly 160,000 clones, 90% to 95% of them with a count of one. The ten top clones hold approximately 0.88% of the sample.

Sequencing used peripheral blood, obtained on day 0 of AZD1222 vaccination. The clonotype was recovered from an adult in good health.

The CDR3 corresponds to CASRRAGSDYGYTF. The nucleotide sequence reads as follows: TGCGCCAGCAGGCGTGCAGGGTCCGACTATGGCTACACCTTC. The V and J segments used are TRBV5-1 and TRBJ1-2, with TRBD1 as a weak D call on 5 bases. From the germline V gene, CDR1 is SGHRS and CDR2 is YFSETQ. The CDR3 runs 14 residues from the cysteine to the phenylalanine. The CDR3 DNA has 42 bases and is translated from base 1. Trimming costs V 5 bases and J 3 bases, and their ends lie 14 bases apart.